Listed here are 5 T cell receptor beta chains from one sample, sequenced in a study of naive and memory T cell subsets. Amplification of ligated cDNA took four PCR rounds with SP2 and nested alpha and beta constant primers. One entry per CDR3 protein, called by TCRdb with MiXCR from the UMI-ligation and nested PCR reads. The sample has more than 25,000 distinct CDR3 sequences, about 5.2% seen once. The library had UMIs added by 3' ligation of an oligonucleotide to TCR cDNA. Sample: blood. These receptors came from an adult in good health.

At least ten counts were recorded for this clonotype. The chain employs TRBV29-1 and TRBJ1-1; D is perhaps TRBD1 (6 bases). CDR1 is SQVTM, CDR2 ANQGSEA, per germline. Trimming shortened V by 6 bases and J by 1 base, and 18 bases separated the two germline ends. This CDR3 spans 15 amino acids. This CDR3 is CSVQTSGATNTEAFF. The CDR3 region has the DNA TGCAGCGTCCAAACCTCAGGGGCAACGAACACTGAAGCTTTCTTT.

Turning to this clonotype: One base away lies a much larger clone, so this may be a sequencing read error. The chain links TRBV25-1 to TRBJ1-1, with D possibly TRBD1 on 5 matching bases. V was clipped by 1 base and J by 4 bases, with 7 bases between them. The CDR3 has 13 amino acids. Germline V gives CDR1 MGHDK, CDR2 SYGVNS. CDR3 sequence reads: CASSESGLTEAFF. The CDR3 DNA is TGTGCCAGCAGTGAATCGGGGCTCACTGAAGCTTTCTTT.

This clonotype was observed at least ten times. The chain employs TRBV9 and TRBJ2-1, with TRBD2 matching over 7 bases. V lost 3 bases, J lost 0 bases, and 3 bases stayed unmatched. The CDR3 loop spans 15 amino acids. Germline CDR1 is SGDLS and CDR2 is YYNGEE. The CDR3 protein is CASSEGGSSYNEQFF. In nucleotides, the CDR3 is TGTGCCAGCAGCGAGGGCGGGAGCTCCTACAATGAGCAGTTCTTC.

The table lists this clonotype with many counts. The V and J genes are TRBV20-1 and TRBJ2-1, with a tentative D call TRBD2 (5 bases). The CDR3 has 11 amino acids. Per the germline V gene, CDR1 is DFQATT and CDR2 is SNEGSKA (reference sequence). V gave up 3 bases and J gave up 6 bases, with 6 bases separating them. The CDR3 is CSASLANEQFF. The CDR3 DNA reads TGCAGTGCTAGTCTAGCCAATGAGCAGTTCTTC.

About this clonotype itself: A read error may account for a junction end that differs from germline. The rearrangement joins TRBV6-2 or TRBV6-3 to TRBJ1-2, with D unclear. CDR3 length: 15 amino acids. The germline V gene has CDR1 MNHEY and CDR2 SVGEGT. The DNA for the CDR3 is TGTGCCAGCAGTTACTTGAGATGGAATGTCGATGGCGACACCTTC. This encodes CASSYLRWNVDGDTF.